Described below is a single T cell receptor beta chain sequence and its context. Its antigen is unknown. Per-base qualities were not stored, and no clone one base away is much larger. The CDR3 runs 15 amino acids, cysteine and phenylalanine included. The sequence is cut down to CDR3 DNA, 45 bases in frame from base 1. CDR1 SGHAT and CDR2 FQNNGV were looked up in the germline V gene. Trimming at the junction amounts to 4 bases on V and 4 bases on J, and the germline ends lie 17 bases apart. The donors were healthy, HIV-negative adults with no recently reported acute infections or vaccinations. All donors were Caucasian adults living in Nashville, Tennessee, USA. For unsorted samples, tens of millions of PBMCs were counted, and genomic DNA was extracted using the QIAamp DNA Blood Mini kit. Blood was collected by leukapheresis, and PBMCs were isolated by Ficoll-Histopaque density gradient centrifugation and then cryopreserved in liquid nitrogen vapor phase.

Using the deep immunoSEQ assay, multiplex PCR amplified TCR CDR3 regions from genomic DNA. Extracted genomic DNA from each cell subset was spread evenly across all wells of several immunoSEQ 96-well plates, with each plate serving as a replicate. Each replicate PCR for unsorted PBMC received around 330 ng genomic DNA, equal to tens of thousands of T cell genomes. Genomic DNA from unsorted PBMC was sequenced over ten immunoSEQ deep assay plates. Purified libraries were quantified with a Qubit 3.0 fluorometer, sized on a Bioanalyzer 2100, and re-quantified with the KAPA Library Quantification kit. Every immunoSEQ 96-well plate was sequenced on a dedicated single-read 150-cycle Illumina NextSeq 550 flow cell. The original pipeline was this. Because the immunoSEQ output held only junctional sequences and lacked quality scores, the filtering could not match the filtering applied to full-length reads. To assign V/J genes and CDR3, sequences were annotated using PyIR, a Python wrapper for IgBLAST v1.9, with IMGT germline references. Reads were filtered out if the reads had weak V/J assignments (E-value above 1e-6), no CDR3, stop codons, out-of-frame junctions, or ambiguous translated residues. V3J clonotypes were defined by identical inferred V gene, J gene, and CDR3 amino acid sequence. The percentage overlap between two repertoires was calculated by dividing the number of shared unique clonotypes by the size of the smaller repertoire. Repertoire richness was assessed with RTK rarefaction, the Chao1 estimator, and Recon v2.1 estimates of unobserved clonotypes. Imported from immuneACCESS, the table was reduced by TCRdb to in-frame sequences with V and J called. These copies leave out some clones; in studies compared against another copy, an unresolved V gene accounts for under half, and the cause of the remainder is not known. V, J and clone size derive from that table, while D and trimming were established from the DNA sequence. The sample has under 600,000 clones on record, 60% to 80% of them singletons. The ten most abundant clones make up around 12% of the sample.

The data stem from a study of shared clonotypes between healthy human individuals (dated by TCRdb to 2020 to 2022). Regarding the research as a whole: Two women and three men aged 18 to 49 years were included in the cohort. The study deeply sequenced blood TCR repertoires of about 5 healthy adults to estimate repertoire size and the extent of clonotype sharing between individuals. To increase sequencing depth and limit assay-specific biases, TCR repertoire library preparation and sequencing were carried out by different laboratories using diverse techniques. Between about 0.85 and 9.5 billion PBMCs per donor were obtained by leukapheresis. Overall results and qualifications from the work: Because the study included a small number of donors, the genetic and exposure-history diversity represented was limited. Pairwise subsampling led to the expectation that sequencing depth would affect the degree of clonotype sharing among donors. Sampling was restricted to blood, and TCR repertoires in tissues likely differ from the TCR repertoires found in blood.

This chain joins TRBV11-2 to TRBJ2-7; D gene: possibly TRBD1, on 5 matching bases. The sequence derives from a middle-aged woman in good health. Some clones in this sample may be carry-over from other donors' samples. Sequenced input: PBMCs. The CDR3 reads CASSYGDSTTYEQYF. The nucleotide sequence reads TGTGCCAGCAGCTATGGAGACAGCACGACTTACGAGCAGTACTTC. Extended through the reference TRBV11-2 and TRBJ2-7 proteins, this CDR3 yields the full variable domain: EAGVAQSPRYKIIEKRQSVAFWCNPISGHATLYWYQQILGQGPKLLIQFQNNGVVDDSQLPKDRFSAERLKGVDSTLKIQPAKLEDSAVYLCASSYGDSTTYEQYFGPGTRLTVT.